This T cell receptor beta chain emerged from a study of technical replicates of blood from a few donors. Produced via immunoSEQ multiplex PCR; TCRdb's table is partial and in-frame only. Found here are 70,000 to 85,000 clones, about 97% of them singletons; the top ten hold approximately 0.2%. Germline V gene lookup returns CDR1 WSHSY and CDR2 SAAADI. The CDR3 runs 14 residues. J gave up 5 bases and V 5 bases, and 9 bases lay outside the gene matches. Sequencing input: T cells isolated from PBMCs. This receptor was taken from a human donor in good health. The chain couples TRBV10-2 to TRBJ2-7; 7 bases line up with TRBD2. CDR3 sequence (DNA): TGCGCCAGCAGTATAGGACTGGGGACTAACGAGCAGTACTTC. Translation: CASSIGLGTNEQYF.